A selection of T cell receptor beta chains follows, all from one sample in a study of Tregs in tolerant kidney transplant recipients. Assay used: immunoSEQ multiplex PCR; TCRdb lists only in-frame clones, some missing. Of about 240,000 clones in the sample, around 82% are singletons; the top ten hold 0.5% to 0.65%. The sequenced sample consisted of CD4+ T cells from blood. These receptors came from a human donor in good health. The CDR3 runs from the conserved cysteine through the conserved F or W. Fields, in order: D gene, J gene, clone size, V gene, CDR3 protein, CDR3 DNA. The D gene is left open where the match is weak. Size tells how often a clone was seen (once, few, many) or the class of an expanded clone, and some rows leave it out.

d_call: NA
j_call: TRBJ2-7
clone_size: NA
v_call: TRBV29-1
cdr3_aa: CSVRDTRSYEQYF
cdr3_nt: TGCAGCGTTAGGGACACCCGCTCCTACGAGCAGTACTTC

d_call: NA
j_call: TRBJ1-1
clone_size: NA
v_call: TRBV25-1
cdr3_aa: CASSDPRGAGTEAFF
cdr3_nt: TGTGCCAGCAGTGACCCCCGGGGGGCGGGCACTGAAGCTTTCTTT

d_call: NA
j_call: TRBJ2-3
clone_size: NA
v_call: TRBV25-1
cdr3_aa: CASSESKKDTQYF
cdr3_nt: TGTGCCAGCAGTGAATCCAAAAAAGATACGCAGTATTTT

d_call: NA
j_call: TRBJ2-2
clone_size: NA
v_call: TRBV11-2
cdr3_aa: CASSYQGYTGELFF
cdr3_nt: TGTGCCAGCAGCTATCAGGGTTACACCGGGGAGCTGTTTTTT

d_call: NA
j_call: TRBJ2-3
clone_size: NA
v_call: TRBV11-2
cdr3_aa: CASSLLVISTDTQYF
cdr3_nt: TGTGCCAGCAGCTTACTTGTAATCTCCACAGATACGCAGTATTTT

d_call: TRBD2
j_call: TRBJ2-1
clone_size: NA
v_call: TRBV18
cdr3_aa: CASSPPEIAGSSYNEQFF
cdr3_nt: TGTGCCAGCTCACCACCGGAGATAGCGGGAAGCTCCTACAATGAGCAGTTCTTC

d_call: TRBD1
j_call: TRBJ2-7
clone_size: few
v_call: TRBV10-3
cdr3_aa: CAISEVNRGQYEQYF
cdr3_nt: TGTGCCATCAGTGAGGTCAACAGGGGACAATACGAGCAGTACTTC

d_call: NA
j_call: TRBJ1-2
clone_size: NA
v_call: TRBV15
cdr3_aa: CATSRDPKGNGYTF
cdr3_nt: TGTGCCACCAGCAGAGATCCGAAGGGAAATGGCTACACCTTC

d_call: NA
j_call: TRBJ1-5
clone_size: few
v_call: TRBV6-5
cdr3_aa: CASSYGRINQPQHF
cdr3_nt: TGTGCCAGCAGTTACGGGAGGATTAATCAGCCCCAGCATTTT

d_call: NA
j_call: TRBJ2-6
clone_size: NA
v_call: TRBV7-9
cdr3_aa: CASSLGTLSFSGANVLTF
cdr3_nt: TGTGCCAGCAGCCTCGGGACACTCTCTTTCTCTGGGGCCAACGTCCTGACTTTC

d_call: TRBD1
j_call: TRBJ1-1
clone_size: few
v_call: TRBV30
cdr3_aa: CAWSYRGGTEAFF
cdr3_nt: TGTGCCTGGAGTTACAGGGGGGGGACTGAAGCTTTCTTT

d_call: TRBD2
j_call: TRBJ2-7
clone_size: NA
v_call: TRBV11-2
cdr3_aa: CASSFGTNYEQYF
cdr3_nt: TGTGCCAGCAGCTTTGGGACTAACTACGAGCAGTACTTC

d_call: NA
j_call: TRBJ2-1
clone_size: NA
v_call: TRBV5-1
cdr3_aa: CASSLGNEQFF
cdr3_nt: TGCGCCAGCAGCTTGGGGAATGAGCAGTTCTTC

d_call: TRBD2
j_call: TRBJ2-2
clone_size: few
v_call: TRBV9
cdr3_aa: CASSVRSGGYTGELFF
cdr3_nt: TGTGCCAGCAGCGTCAGATCGGGAGGGTACACCGGGGAGCTGTTTTTT

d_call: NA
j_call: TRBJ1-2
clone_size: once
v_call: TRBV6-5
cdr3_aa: CASSYSVGHGYTF
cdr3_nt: TGTGCCAGCAGTTACTCGGTGGGCCATGGCTACACCTTC

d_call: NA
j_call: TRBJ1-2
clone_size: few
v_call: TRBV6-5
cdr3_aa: CASSYRAGNYGYTF
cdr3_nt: TGTGCCAGCAGTTACAGGGCAGGGAACTATGGCTACACCTTC

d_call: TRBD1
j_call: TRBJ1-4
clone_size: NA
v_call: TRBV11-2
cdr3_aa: CASSVNRGRGEKLFF
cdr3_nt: TGTGCCAGCAGCGTAAACAGGGGGCGGGGTGAAAAACTGTTTTTT

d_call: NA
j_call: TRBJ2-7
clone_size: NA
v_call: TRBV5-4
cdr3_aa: CASSTGGRGSTYEQYF
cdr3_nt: TGTGCCAGCAGCACTGGCGGCCGGGGATCTACCTACGAGCAGTACTTC

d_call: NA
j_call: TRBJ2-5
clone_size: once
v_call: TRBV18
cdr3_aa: CASSRSQETQYF
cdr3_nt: TGTGCCAGCTCACGGTCGCAAGAGACCCAGTACTTC

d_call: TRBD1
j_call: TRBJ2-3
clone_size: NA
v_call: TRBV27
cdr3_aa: CASSWDTGQGASSDTQYF
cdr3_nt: TGTGCCAGCAGTTGGGACACGGGACAGGGGGCAAGTTCAGATACGCAGTATTTT

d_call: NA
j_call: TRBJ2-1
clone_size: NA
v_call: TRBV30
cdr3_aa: CATMTEKSYNEQFF
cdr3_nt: TGTGCCACCATGACGGAGAAATCCTACAATGAGCAGTTCTTC

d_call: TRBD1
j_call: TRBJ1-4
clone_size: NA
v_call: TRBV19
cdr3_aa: CASGDREKLFF
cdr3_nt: TGTGCCAGTGGCGACAGGGAGAAACTGTTTTTT

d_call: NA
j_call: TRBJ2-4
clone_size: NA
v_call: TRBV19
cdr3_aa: CVANGGDLAKNIQYF
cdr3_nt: TGTGTCGCCAACGGGGGAGACCTAGCCAAAAACATTCAGTACTTC

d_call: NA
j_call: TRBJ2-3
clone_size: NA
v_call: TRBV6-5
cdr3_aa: CASTNTDTQYF
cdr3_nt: TGTGCCAGCACGAACACAGATACGCAGTATTTT

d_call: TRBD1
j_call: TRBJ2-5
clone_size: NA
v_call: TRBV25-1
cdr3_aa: CASSDWTGIQETQYF
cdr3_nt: TGTGCCAGCAGTGACTGGACAGGAATCCAAGAGACCCAGTACTTC

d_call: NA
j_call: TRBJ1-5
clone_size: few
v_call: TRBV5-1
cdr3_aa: CASSSGPGANQPQHF
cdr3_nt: TGCGCCAGCAGCTCAGGACCGGGGGCTAATCAGCCCCAGCATTTT

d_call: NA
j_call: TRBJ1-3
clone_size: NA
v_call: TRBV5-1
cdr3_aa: CASSNRAGGNTIYF
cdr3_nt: TGCGCCAGCAGCAACAGGGCTGGAGGAAACACCATATATTTT

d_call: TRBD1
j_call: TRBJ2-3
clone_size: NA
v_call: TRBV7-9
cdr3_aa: CARQGARTDTQYF
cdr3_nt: TGTGCCAGGCAGGGGGCGCGCACAGATACGCAGTATTTT

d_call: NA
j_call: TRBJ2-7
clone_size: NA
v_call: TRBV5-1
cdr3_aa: CASSLRTRSYEQYF
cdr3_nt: TGCGCCAGCAGCTTAAGAACAAGATCCTACGAGCAGTACTTC

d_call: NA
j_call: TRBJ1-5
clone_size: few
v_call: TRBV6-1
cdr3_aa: CASSEQGLQPQHF
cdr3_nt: TGTGCCAGCAGTGAACAGGGTCTTCAGCCCCAGCATTTT

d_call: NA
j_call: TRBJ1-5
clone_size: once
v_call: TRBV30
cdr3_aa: CAWSVGRGLGAQHF
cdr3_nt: TGTGCCTGGAGTGTAGGTAGGGGCCTTGGGGCCCAGCATTTT

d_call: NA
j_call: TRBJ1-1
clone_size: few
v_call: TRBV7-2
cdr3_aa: CASSPLVQNTEAFF
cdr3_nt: TGTGCCAGCAGCCCACTGGTCCAAAACACTGAAGCTTTCTTT

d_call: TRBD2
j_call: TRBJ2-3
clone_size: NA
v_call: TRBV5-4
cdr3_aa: CASRVAGGGTDTQYF
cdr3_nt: TGTGCCAGCAGAGTAGCGGGAGGGGGCACAGATACGCAGTATTTT

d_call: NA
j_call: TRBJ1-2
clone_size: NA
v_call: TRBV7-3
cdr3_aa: CASSANYRDGYTF
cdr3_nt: TGTGCCAGCAGCGCCAACTACAGGGATGGCTACACCTTC

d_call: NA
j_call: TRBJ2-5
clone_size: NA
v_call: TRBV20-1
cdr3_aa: CSGPGQYF
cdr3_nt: TGCAGTGGGCCCGGGCAGTACTTC

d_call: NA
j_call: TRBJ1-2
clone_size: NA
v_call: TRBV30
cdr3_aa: CAWRKQGTNYGYTF
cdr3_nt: TGTGCCTGGAGAAAACAGGGTACAAACTATGGCTACACCTTC

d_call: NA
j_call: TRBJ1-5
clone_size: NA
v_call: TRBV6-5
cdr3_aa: CASSYSRHPNQPQHF
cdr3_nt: TGTGCCAGCAGTTACTCCCGACACCCCAATCAGCCCCAGCATTTT

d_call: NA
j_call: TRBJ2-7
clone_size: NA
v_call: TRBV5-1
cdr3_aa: CASSEVLSGYEQYF
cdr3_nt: TGCGCCAGCAGTGAGGTGCTCTCGGGGTACGAGCAGTACTTC

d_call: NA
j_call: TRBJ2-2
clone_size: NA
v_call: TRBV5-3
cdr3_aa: CARNGGVYTGELFF
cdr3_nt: TGTGCCAGAAACGGTGGGGTCTACACCGGGGAGCTGTTTTTT

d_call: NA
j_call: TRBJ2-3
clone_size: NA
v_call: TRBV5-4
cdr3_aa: CASSRGHLDTDTQYF
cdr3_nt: TGTGCCAGCAGCCGTGGACACCTCGACACAGATACGCAGTATTTT

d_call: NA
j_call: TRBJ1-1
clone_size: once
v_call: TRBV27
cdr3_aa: CASSSYRDTEAFF
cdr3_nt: TGTGCCAGCAGTTCCTACAGGGACACTGAAGCTTTCTTT

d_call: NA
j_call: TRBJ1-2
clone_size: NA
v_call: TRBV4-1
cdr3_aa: CASSPTDIAYGYTF
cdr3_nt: TGCGCCAGCAGCCCGACGGACATAGCCTATGGCTACACCTTC

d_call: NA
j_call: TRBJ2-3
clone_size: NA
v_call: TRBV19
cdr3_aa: CASSLDRSTDTQYF
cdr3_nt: TGTGCCAGTAGTTTGGACCGTAGCACAGATACGCAGTATTTT

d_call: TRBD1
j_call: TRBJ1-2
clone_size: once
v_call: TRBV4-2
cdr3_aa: CASSQENRGNYGYTF
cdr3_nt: TGTGCCAGCAGCCAAGAAAACAGGGGGAACTATGGCTACACCTTC

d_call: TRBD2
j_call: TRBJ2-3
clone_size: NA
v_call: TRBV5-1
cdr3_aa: CASSLGPRSGRGFGTDTQYF
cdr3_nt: TGCGCCAGCAGCTTGGGTCCAAGAAGCGGGAGGGGATTCGGCACAGATACGCAGTATTTT

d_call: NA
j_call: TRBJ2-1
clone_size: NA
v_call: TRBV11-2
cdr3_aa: CASMAPAHNEQFF
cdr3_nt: TGTGCCAGCATGGCCCCCGCCCACAATGAGCAGTTCTTC

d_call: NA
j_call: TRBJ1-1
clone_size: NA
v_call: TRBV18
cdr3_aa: CASSPPLGVGTEAFF
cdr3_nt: TGTGCCAGCTCACCACCGTTGGGGGTTGGCACTGAAGCTTTCTTT

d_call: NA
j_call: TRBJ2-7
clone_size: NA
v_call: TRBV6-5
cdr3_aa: CASSFRDGPYEQYF
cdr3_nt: TGTGCCAGCAGTTTCCGGGACGGACCCTACGAGCAGTACTTC

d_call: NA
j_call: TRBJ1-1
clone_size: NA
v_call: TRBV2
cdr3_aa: CASSEYRINTEAFF
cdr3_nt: TGTGCCAGCAGTGAGTACAGAATAAACACTGAAGCTTTCTTT

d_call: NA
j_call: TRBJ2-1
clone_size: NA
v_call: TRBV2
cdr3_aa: CASSASTAGSKFF
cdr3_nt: TGTGCCAGCAGTGCCTCTACCGCGGGCAGTAAGTTCTTC

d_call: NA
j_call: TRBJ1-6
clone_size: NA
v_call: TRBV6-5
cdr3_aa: CASSPRPASPLHF
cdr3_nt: TGTGCCAGCAGTCCGCGACCCGCATCACCCCTCCACTTT

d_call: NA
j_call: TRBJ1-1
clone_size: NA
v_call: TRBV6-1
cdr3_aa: CASSEYGGWVNTEAFF
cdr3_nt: TGTGCCAGCAGTGAATATGGGGGTTGGGTGAACACTGAAGCTTTCTTT

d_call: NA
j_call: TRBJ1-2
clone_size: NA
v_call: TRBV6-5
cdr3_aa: CASSSHGNYGYTF
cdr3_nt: TGTGCCAGCAGTTCCCATGGGAACTATGGCTACACCTTC

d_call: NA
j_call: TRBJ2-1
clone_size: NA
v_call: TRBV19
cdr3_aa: CASSINPIGRRHEQFF
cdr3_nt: TGTGCCAGTAGTATAAACCCAATAGGGCGGAGGCATGAGCAGTTCTTC

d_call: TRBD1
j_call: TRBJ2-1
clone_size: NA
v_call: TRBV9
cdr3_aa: CASSAKSPGQGSNEQFF
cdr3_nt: TGTGCCAGCAGCGCGAAATCACCGGGACAGGGAAGCAATGAGCAGTTCTTC